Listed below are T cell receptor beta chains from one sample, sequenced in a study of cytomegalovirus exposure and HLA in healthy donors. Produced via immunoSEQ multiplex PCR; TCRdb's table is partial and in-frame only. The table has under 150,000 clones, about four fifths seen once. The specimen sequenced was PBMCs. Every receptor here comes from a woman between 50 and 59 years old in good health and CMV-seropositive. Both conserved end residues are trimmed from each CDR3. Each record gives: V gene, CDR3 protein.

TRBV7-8,ASSLTGSAYGYT
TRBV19,ASSGDITQPQH
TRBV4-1,ASSQAAVSGGYT
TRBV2,ASSTSAGARGTF
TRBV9,ASSVEVRGNTEAF
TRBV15,ATSRPRQGRI
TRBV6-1,ASSFRVYNQPQH
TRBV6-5,ASGGERSGANVLT
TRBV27,ASRHHSNQPQH
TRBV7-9,ASSPDSLNTEAF
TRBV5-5,ASRPNSGTGGWNEQF
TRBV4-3,ASSHQASGSYEQY
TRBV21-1,ASSPQDSAFDYGYT
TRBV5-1,ASSAQGLAGAGELF
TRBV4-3,ASSQGPPTSEGEQF
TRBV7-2,ASSPREFSGANVLT
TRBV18,ASSPPQGTNEQF
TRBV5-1,ASSLAQGGELF